The T cell receptor (beta chain) under discussion was sequenced for a study of T cell changes during pregnancy in multiple sclerosis (dated by TCRdb to 2018 to 2020). About the full investigation: The study looked at changes in the T cell repertoire across pregnancy in women with multiple sclerosis.

Libraries were prepared through the immunoSEQ multiplex PCR assay. Not all clones reach the TCRdb copy of this immuneACCESS table, which keeps in-frame sequences only. Checked studies attribute under half of the gap to unresolved V genes and leave the rest unexplained. The sample includes over 50,000 clones, with around 92% observed a single time. Roughly 0.25% of the sample is in the top ten clones. On this clone: Its antigen remains unidentified. No base quality information exists; no much larger clone differs at one position.

From the cysteine up to the phenylalanine, the CDR3 has a length of 13 residues. CDR3 DNA is the only sequence kept; it has 39 bases, read in frame from the first base. The CDR1 and CDR2 encoded by the germline V gene (reference sequence) are LNHDA and SQIVND. V was cut back by 3 bases and J by 0 bases, leaving a gap of 5 bases between them. The sample was CD4+ T cells from peripheral blood mononuclear cells, taken in the third trimester of pregnancy. The source of this sequence is a female donor with multiple sclerosis, enrolled in a pregnancy study. This chain is built from TRBV19 and TRBJ1-1, with no confidently assigned D gene. CDR3 reads: CASSIQLNTEAFF. Here is the DNA: TGTGCCAGTAGTATCCAGTTGAACACTGAAGCTTTCTTT.